What follows describes a single TCR beta chain. Antigen unknown. V was trimmed by 4 bases and J by 2 bases, leaving 5 bases between them. There are 12 residues in the CDR3. Germline lookup yields CDR1 LNHNV and CDR2 YYDKDF (reference sequence). This entry comes from a study of OX40 agonist ivuxolimab in advanced cancers. Notes on the study in general: Dosing at 0.1 to 3.0 mg/kg was accompanied by clonal expansion of CD4+ and CD8+ blood T cells by week 6.

Measured with immunoSEQ multiplex PCR; TCRdb has only the in-frame clones, and not every one. The sample holds 69,000 or so clones, approximately 89% seen once. This rearrangement joins TRBV15 to TRBJ1-2; D is unresolved. Material: CD4+ or CD8+ T cells sorted from blood, obtained in a trial of the OX40 agonist ivuxolimab. The sequence was collected from an adult with an advanced solid tumor such as melanoma, head and neck, liver or kidney cancer. CDR3 amino acids: CATSIPNYGYTF. The CDR3 bases are TGTGCCACCAGCATTCCCAACTATGGCTACACCTTC.